Detailed here is one TCR beta chain. Sequencing used immunoSEQ multiplex PCR; TCRdb keeps in-frame clones, though not all of them. The profile shows approximately 88,000 clones, about 90% of them singletons. This specimen belongs to a study of T cell responses to AZD1222 COVID-19 vaccine. This CDR3 has 16 residues. Trimming cost V 0 bases and J 2 bases, with 12 bases left between them. Germline V gene sequence: CDR1 ENHRY, CDR2 SYGVKD. The receptor was isolated from an adult in good health. This rearrangement joins TRBV10-3 to TRBJ2-3; D is perhaps TRBD2 (5 bases). The starting material was peripheral blood, obtained on day 0 of AZD1222 vaccination. The chain's CDR3 is CAISESSGRFTDTQYF. CDR3 DNA: TGTGCCATCAGTGAGTCAAGCGGCCGATTCACAGATACGCAGTATTTT.